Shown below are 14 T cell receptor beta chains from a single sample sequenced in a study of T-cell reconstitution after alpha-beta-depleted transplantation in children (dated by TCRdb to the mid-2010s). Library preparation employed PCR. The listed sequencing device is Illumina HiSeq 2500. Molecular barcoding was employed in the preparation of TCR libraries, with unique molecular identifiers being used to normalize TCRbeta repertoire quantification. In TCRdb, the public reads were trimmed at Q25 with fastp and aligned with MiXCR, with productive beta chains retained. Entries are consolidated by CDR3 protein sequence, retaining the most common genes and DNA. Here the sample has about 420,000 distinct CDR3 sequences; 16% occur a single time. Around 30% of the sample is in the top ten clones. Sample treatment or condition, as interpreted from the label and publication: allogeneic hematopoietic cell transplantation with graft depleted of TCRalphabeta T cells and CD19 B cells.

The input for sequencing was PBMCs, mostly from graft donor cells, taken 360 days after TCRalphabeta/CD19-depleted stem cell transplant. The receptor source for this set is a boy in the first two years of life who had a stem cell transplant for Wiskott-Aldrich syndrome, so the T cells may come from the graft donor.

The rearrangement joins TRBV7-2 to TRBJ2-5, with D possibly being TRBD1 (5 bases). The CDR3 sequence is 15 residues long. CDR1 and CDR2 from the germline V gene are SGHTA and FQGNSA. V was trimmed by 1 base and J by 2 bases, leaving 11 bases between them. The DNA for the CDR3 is TGTGCCAGCAGCTTAGGGGGCGGTATACAAGAGACCCAGTACTTC. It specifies CASSLGGGIQETQYF.

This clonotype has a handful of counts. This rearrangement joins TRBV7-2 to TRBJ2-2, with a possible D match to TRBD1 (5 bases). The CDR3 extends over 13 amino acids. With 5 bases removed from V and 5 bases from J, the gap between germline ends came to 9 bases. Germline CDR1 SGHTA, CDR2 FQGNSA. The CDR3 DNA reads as TGTGCCAGCAGCCACAGGAAGACCGGGGAGCTGTTTTTT. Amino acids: CASSHRKTGELFF. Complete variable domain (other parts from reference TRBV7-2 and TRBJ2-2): GAGVSQSPSNKVTEKGKDVELRCDPISGHTALYWYRQSLGQGLEFLIYFQGNSAPDKSGLPSDRFSAERTGGSVSTLTIQRTQQEDSAVYLCASSHRKTGELFFGEGSRLTVL.

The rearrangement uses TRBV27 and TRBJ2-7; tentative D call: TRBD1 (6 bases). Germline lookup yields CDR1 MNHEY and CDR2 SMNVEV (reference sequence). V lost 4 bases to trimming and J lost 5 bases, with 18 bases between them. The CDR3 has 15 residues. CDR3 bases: TGTGCCAGCAGTTCCCCTGGCAGGGGTTCCCACGAGCAGTACTTC. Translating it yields CASSSPGRGSHEQYF.

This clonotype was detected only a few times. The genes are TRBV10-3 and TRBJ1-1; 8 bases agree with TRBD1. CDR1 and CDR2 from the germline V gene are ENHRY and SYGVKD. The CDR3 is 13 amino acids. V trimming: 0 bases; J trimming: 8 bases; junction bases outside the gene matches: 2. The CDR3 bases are TGTGCCATCAGTGAGTCGAGGACAGGGGAAGCTTTCTTT. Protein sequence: CAISESRTGEAFF.

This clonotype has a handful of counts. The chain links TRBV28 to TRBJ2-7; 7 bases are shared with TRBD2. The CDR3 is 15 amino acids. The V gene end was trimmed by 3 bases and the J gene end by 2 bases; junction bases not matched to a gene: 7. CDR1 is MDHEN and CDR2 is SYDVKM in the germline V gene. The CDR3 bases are TGTGCCAGCAGTTTCGGGGGGAAAGGAACCTACGAGCAGTACTTC. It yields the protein CASSFGGKGTYEQYF.

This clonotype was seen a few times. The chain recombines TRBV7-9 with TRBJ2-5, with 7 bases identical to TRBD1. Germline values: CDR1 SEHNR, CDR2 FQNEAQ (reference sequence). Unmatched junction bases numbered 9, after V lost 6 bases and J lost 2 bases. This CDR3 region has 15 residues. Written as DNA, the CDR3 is TGTGCCAGCAGTCTGGGACCGGGACAGCAAGAGACCCAGTACTTC. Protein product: CASSLGPGQQETQYF.

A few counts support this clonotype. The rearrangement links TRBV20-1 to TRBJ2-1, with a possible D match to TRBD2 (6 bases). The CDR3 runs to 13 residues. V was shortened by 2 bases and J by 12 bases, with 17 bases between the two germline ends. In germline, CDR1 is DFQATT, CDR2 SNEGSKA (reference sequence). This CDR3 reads CSARPDGGRGQFF. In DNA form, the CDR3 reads TGCAGTGCTAGACCAGACGGGGGACGGGGGCAGTTCTTC.

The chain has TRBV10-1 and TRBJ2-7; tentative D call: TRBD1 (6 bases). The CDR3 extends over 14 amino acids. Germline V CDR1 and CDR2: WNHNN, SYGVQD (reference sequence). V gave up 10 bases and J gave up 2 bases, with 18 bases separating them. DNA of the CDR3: TGCGCCACCGTGGGACACCCTGTGCCCTACGAGCAGTACTTC. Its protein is CATVGHPVPYEQYF.

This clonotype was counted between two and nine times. The CDR3 loop is CASSLTGPSHPNNEQFF. The CDR3 nucleotides are TGTGCCAGCAGTTTAACTGGGCCTAGCCACCCCAACAATGAGCAGTTCTTC. The V and J genes are TRBV12-3 or TRBV12-4 and TRBJ2-1, with D tentatively TRBD2 (5 bases). The germline V and J ends were trimmed by 2 bases and 5 bases, with 19 bases remaining between them. The CDR3 spans 17 residues.

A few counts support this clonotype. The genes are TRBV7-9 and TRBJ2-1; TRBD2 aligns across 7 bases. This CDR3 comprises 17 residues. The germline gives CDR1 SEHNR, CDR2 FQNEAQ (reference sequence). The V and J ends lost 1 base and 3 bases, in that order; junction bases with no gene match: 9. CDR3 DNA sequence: TGTGCCAGCAGCTTAGTCGGGGTGGGGGGGATCTACAATGAGCAGTTCTTC. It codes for CASSLVGVGGIYNEQFF.

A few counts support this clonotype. The CDR3 DNA is TGTGCCAGCAGTTTGGGTCCTAGCGGGAGGAATGAGCAGTTCTTC. Protein product: CASSLGPSGRNEQFF. The chain recombines TRBV12-3 or TRBV12-4 with TRBJ2-1; 11 bases align to TRBD2. The ends lost 3 bases at V and 7 bases at J; junction bases unmatched: 5. The CDR3 is made up of 15 amino acids.

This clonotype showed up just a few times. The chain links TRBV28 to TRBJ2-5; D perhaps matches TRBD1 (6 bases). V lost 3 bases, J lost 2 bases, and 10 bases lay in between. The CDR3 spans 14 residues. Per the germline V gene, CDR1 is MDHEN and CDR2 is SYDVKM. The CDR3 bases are TGTGCCAGCAGTTTGGACAGAATACAAGAGACCCAGTACTTC. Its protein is CASSLDRIQETQYF.

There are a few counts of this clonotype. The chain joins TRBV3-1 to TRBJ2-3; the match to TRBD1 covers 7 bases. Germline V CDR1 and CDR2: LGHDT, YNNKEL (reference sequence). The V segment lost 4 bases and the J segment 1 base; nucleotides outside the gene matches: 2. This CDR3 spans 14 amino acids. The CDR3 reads CASSRDRRTDTQYF. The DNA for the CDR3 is TGTGCCAGCAGCCGGGACAGACGCACAGATACGCAGTATTTT.

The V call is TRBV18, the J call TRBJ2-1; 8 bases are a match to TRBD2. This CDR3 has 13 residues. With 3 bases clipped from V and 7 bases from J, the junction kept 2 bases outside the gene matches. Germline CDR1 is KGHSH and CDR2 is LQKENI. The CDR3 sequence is CASSPGGANEQFF. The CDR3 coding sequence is TGTGCCAGCTCACCCGGGGGGGCTAATGAGCAGTTCTTC.